The clone carrying this TCR beta chain occurred a few times. No antigen is known for it. The collection from each donor was one heparinised blood draw averaging approximately 110 mL. Via the markers CD45RO/CCR7/CD25/CD127/CD95/CD27, stem cell-like memory, regulatory, central memory and naive CD4+ cells were sorted. V was pared by 7 bases and J by 6 bases, with 19 bases between. The germline CDR1 and CDR2 sequences are MNHNS and SASEGT. The CDR3 sequence is 15 residues long. The data originate from a study of beta chain features in type 1 diabetes. Points from the study as a whole: Among patients with Type 1 diabetes, TCRB CDR3s were moderately but significantly shorter in every one of the four CD4+ subsets.

The sequenced template was cDNA made from the entire isolated RNA. Sequencing was performed with immunoSEQ multiplex PCR; in TCRdb, only in-frame clones are kept and a portion is missing. The table includes hundreds of thousands of clones, 15% to 18% detected once. The source is a man between 18 and 35 years old in good health. Sequenced input: naive CD4+ T cells from blood. The chain carries TRBV6-1 and TRBJ1-5; D call uncertain. The CDR3 region is CASIDRASKFQPQHF. DNA for the CDR3: TGTGCCAGCATCGATCGAGCATCTAAGTTTCAGCCCCAGCATTTT.